This T cell receptor (beta chain) derives from a study of neurological immune-mediated disorders. Broader study findings: HTLV-1-associated myelopathy had the most TCR clonal expansion, and multiple sclerosis had the least, less than healthy controls. Expanded clones shared no identical CDR3 amino acid sequences across subjects, which suggested private TCR-beta repertoires in all groups.

This clonotype was counted at least ten times. The target antigen is unknown. The unsorted libraries were generated from a total of 2 million PBMCs, which had been stored in RNAlater at -80 C. The authors produced cDNA by 5'RACE using 10-nucleotide random UMIs. Each CDR3 protein gets one entry after TCRdb re-called the 5' RACE reads with MiXCR. The sample gives about 82,000 distinct CDR3 sequences, 2.5% to 3% of which show up once; 1.1% is in the top ten. This CDR3 contains 13 residues. V shed 6 bases and J shed 5 bases, with 11 bases lying between them. The germline CDR1 and CDR2 sequences are SNHLY and FYNNEI.

The gene calls are TRBV2 and TRBJ2-1; no firm D call. This TCR was sampled from a woman aged 25 to 39 with multiple sclerosis. The specimen was PBMCs. The DNA of the CDR3 is TGTGCCAGCAGAGGATCGGACCACAATGAGCAGTTCTTC. Its protein product is CASRGSDHNEQFF.